The 4 T cell receptor beta chains below all came from one sample that was sequenced in a study of cytotoxic CD8 clonotypes in ibrutinib-treated CLL. Here immunoSEQ multiplex PCR was the method, and the copy in TCRdb shows in-frame clones only, minus some. The sample yields fewer than 40,000 clones, about 70% seen once. The material sequenced was PBMCs, taken at disease progression, from a patient treated with ibrutinib. These receptor sequences come from a human donor with chronic lymphocytic leukemia.

CDR3 DNA sequence: TGCGCCAGCAGTGGCGCGGGAAATCAGCCCCAGCATTTT. Its translation is CASSGAGNQPQHF. The J gene is TRBJ1-5, the V gene TRBV10-2; D gene unclear. The V gene's germline CDR1 is WSHSY and CDR2 SAAADI. The V end lost 4 bases, the J end lost 4 bases, and 8 bases lay between the germline ends. This CDR3 contains 13 residues.

V is TRBV4-2 and J is TRBJ2-2; 8 nucleotides align to TRBD1. Germline V gives CDR1 LGHNA, CDR2 YNFKEQ. V trimming: 4 bases; J trimming: 0 bases; junction bases outside the gene matches: 4. The CDR3 loop spans 16 amino acids. CDR3 region: CASSRDRTPNTGELFF. CDR3 bases: TGTGCCAGCAGCCGGGACAGGACCCCGAACACCGGGGAGCTGTTTTTT.

V gene TRBV27 combines with J gene TRBJ2-2; 7 nucleotides match TRBD2. The CDR3 sequence is 17 residues long. After removal of 2 bases from V and 7 bases from J, the junction contained 13 bases not matched to a gene. Germline V gives CDR1 MNHEY, CDR2 SMNVEV (reference sequence). The CDR3, as DNA: TGTGCCAGCAGTTTAACGGGTCAAATCGGGAGGAACGGGGAGCTGTTTTTT. Encoded protein: CASSLTGQIGRNGELFF.

CDR3 loop: CASSYRDQSYNEQFF. The CDR3, as DNA: TGTGCCAGCAGCTACCGGGACCAGTCCTACAATGAGCAGTTCTTC. This sequence joins TRBV7-3 and TRBJ2-1; D is perhaps TRBD1 or TRBD2 (5 bases each). V dropped 4 bases and J dropped 1 base, with 11 bases sitting between them. Germline V gives CDR1 SGHTA, CDR2 FQGTGA. The CDR3 runs to 15 residues. Full variable domain (remainder filled in from reference TRBV7-3 and TRBJ2-1): GAGVSQTPSNKVTEKGKYVELRCDPISGHTALYWYRQSLGQGPEFLIYFQGTGAADDSGLPNDRFFAVRPEGSVSTLKIQRTERGDSAVYLCASSYRDQSYNEQFFGPGTRLTVL.